This entry is about one T cell receptor (beta chain). The data originate from a study of blood T cell repertoires in COVID-19. The overall study: Acute and convalescent COVID-19 specimens originated in the United States, Italy and Spain. From T cells, B-cell-depleted T cells, or PBMCs came the material, which was cDNA or gDNA.

In the original analysis: From reference gene primer amplification, estimates of nucleated cell counts were derived. Profiling relied on immunoSEQ multiplex PCR, and the TCRdb table lists in-frame clones only, not all of them. V and J calls and clone size follow that table, whereas D and trimming were derived from the DNA. Of around 130,000 clones listed, around 85% are singletons. Sequenced material: peripheral blood. This clonotype was sampled from a man in his sixties with acute or convalescent COVID-19.

This CDR3 reads CASHDRVGISYNSPLHF. DNA for the CDR3: TGTGCCAGCCACGACAGGGTGGGGATCTCCTATAATTCACCCCTCCACTTT. The V and J genes are TRBV2 and TRBJ1-6; 7 positions match TRBD1. Germline assignment: CDR1 SNHLY and CDR2 FYNNEI. After removal of 8 bases from V and 0 bases from J, the junction contained 10 bases not matched to a gene. The CDR3 is 17 amino acids.